These 16 T cell receptor beta chains were all obtained from the same sample, sequenced in a study of response to subunit inactivated influenza vaccine. TCRdb re-analysed the RT-PCR reads in MiXCR, keeping a single row per CDR3 protein. The repertoire has 630,000 or so distinct CDR3 sequences, roughly 14% of them found once; the top ten carry around 10%. The source was PBMCs from blood, collected 11 to 12 days after vaccination. All receptors derive from a man aged 45 to 65 who received an inactivated influenza vaccine.

This clonotype showed up just a few times. V and J are TRBV20-1 and TRBJ2-2; D is unclear. The V gene's germline CDR1 is DFQATT and CDR2 SNEGSKA (reference sequence). V was pared by 6 bases and J by 1 base, with 9 bases between. This CDR3 comprises 13 residues. The CDR3 here is CSARTVNTGELFF. The CDR3 DNA reads TGCAGTGCCAGGACGGTGAACACCGGGGAGCTGTTTTTT.

The gene calls are TRBV4-1 and TRBJ1-2; a weak D match, TRBD1 (6 bases). Per the germline V gene, CDR1 is MGHRA and CDR2 is YSYEKL. The V end lost 3 bases, the J end lost 0 bases, and 11 bases lay between the germline ends. The length of the CDR3 is 15 residues. The DNA for the CDR3 is TGCGCCAGCAGCCAGGCCGGGACACCTAACTATGGCTACACCTTC. It translates to CASSQAGTPNYGYTF.

The chain joins TRBV10-3 to TRBJ2-3; D not certain. The CDR3 has 14 amino acids. V was trimmed by 3 bases and J by 2 bases, leaving 9 bases between them. Germline CDR1 reads ENHRY; CDR2 reads SYGVKD. The CDR3 is CAISDYLDTDTQYF. The CDR3 DNA is TGTGCCATCAGTGACTACTTAGACACAGATACGCAGTATTTT.

The chain combines TRBV28 with TRBJ2-1; 14 nucleotides agree with TRBD2. Germline lookup yields CDR1 MDHEN and CDR2 SYDVKM. The CDR3 is 17 amino acids. After removal of 5 bases from V and 4 bases from J, the junction contained 7 bases not matched to a gene. CDR3 loop: CASSPPGLAGAYNEQFF. CDR3 bases: TGTGCCAGCAGTCCTCCGGGACTAGCGGGGGCTTACAATGAGCAGTTCTTC.

This clonotype has just a few counts. The rearrangement uses TRBV5-5 and TRBJ1-5; 7 positions match TRBD1. The CDR3 covers 17 residues. The V and J ends lost 0 bases and 0 bases, in that order; junction bases with no gene match: 6. Germline V gives CDR1 SGHKS, CDR2 YYEKEE (reference sequence). As DNA, the CDR3 is TGTGCCAGCAGCTTGGGGGGGACAGCGTATAGCAATCAGCCCCAGCATTTT. Its translation is CASSLGGTAYSNQPQHF.

In this sample, this clonotype turned up a few times. This chain connects TRBV2 to TRBJ2-7; 7 nucleotides line up with TRBD2. CDR1 is SNHLY, CDR2 FYNNEI, per germline. The CDR3 extends over 14 amino acids. Trimming took 6 bases from V and 7 from J; bases not matched to a gene: 12. The CDR3 region is CASSQTTGGWEQYF. CDR3 coding DNA: TGTGCCAGCAGCCAAACGACCGGGGGGTGGGAGCAGTACTTC.

This clonotype was seen more than once but under ten times. V usage is TRBV12-3 or TRBV12-4 and J usage is TRBJ1-2, with D hard to call. This CDR3 is built from 16 residues. Trimming stripped 4 bases from V and 6 bases from J, with 21 bases between. The DNA of the CDR3 is TGTGCCAGCAGTTCAACCCAACCCGGCCGGCAGGATGGCTACACCTTC. As protein: CASSSTQPGRQDGYTF.

This clonotype was seen a few times. The chain recombines TRBV7-9 with TRBJ2-7, with TRBD2 matching 15 bases. With 3 bases clipped from V and 4 bases from J, the junction kept 4 bases outside the gene matches. This CDR3 is 16 amino acids long. The germline V gene has CDR1 SEHNR and CDR2 FQNEAQ (reference sequence). Here the CDR3 reads CASSFQGLAGGYEQYF. CDR3 DNA sequence: TGTGCCAGCAGCTTCCAAGGACTAGCGGGAGGGTACGAGCAGTACTTC.

This clonotype was detected only a few times. The chain carries TRBV6-1 and TRBJ1-2; D gene ambiguous. With 2 bases removed from V and 0 bases from J, the gap between germline ends came to 7 bases. CDR1 is MNHNS and CDR2 is SASEGT in the germline V gene. The length of the CDR3 is 14 residues. The CDR3 sequence is CASSEPGANYGYTF. In DNA, the CDR3 is TGTGCCAGCAGTGAACCAGGAGCTAACTATGGCTACACCTTC.

This clonotype was seen only a few times. The chain employs TRBV29-1 and TRBJ2-7; TRBD2 aligns across 13 bases. The V segment lost 5 bases and the J segment 6 bases; nucleotides outside the gene matches: 7. Looked up from germline, CDR1 is SQVTM and CDR2 is ANQGSEA. The CDR3 is 14 residues long. The CDR3 sequence is CSVYGTSGIGEQYF. As DNA, the CDR3 is TGCAGCGTTTACGGGACTAGCGGGATCGGCGAGCAGTACTTC.

This clonotype was detected only a few times. V gene TRBV13 combines with J gene TRBJ2-7, with 8 bases aligning to TRBD1. The germline V gene has CDR1 PRHDT and CDR2 FYEKMQ (reference sequence). The CDR3 is 13 amino acids. Trimming cost V 5 bases and J 7 bases; bases outside gene matches: 7. CDR3 sequence reads: CASSSQGAGEQYF. In DNA form, the CDR3 reads TGTGCCAGCAGCAGTCAGGGGGCGGGTGAGCAGTACTTC.

This clonotype appeared a few times. The chain carries TRBV12-3 or TRBV12-4 and TRBJ2-7, with TRBD2 matching 13 bases. J gave up 7 bases and V 4 bases, and 4 bases lay outside the gene matches. The CDR3 is 14 residues long. The CDR3 nucleotides are TGTGCCAGCAGTTGGACTAGCGGGAGTGAAGAGCAGTACTTC. Protein product: CASSWTSGSEEQYF.

This clonotype was seen a handful of times. V and J are TRBV9 and TRBJ2-1; the D is unclear. The CDR3 contains 16 residues. With 3 bases removed from V and 2 bases from J, the gap between germline ends came to 15 bases. Germline assignment: CDR1 SGDLS and CDR2 YYNGEE. CDR3 in amino acids: CASSATVSRAYNEQFF. CDR3 DNA: TGTGCCAGCAGCGCCACTGTAAGTCGGGCCTACAATGAGCAGTTCTTC.

This clonotype was seen more than once but under ten times. The J gene is TRBJ2-1, the V gene TRBV6-1; TRBD1 is a possible D gene (6 bases). V lost 6 bases and J lost 4, with 16 bases in between. The CDR3 runs to 15 residues. Looked up from germline, CDR1 is MNHNS and CDR2 is SASEGT. The CDR3 DNA is TGTGCCAGCAGCCGCCGTTTGGGGGCGTACAATGAGCAGTTCTTC. Its protein product is CASSRRLGAYNEQFF.

This clonotype occurred a few times. This sequence joins TRBV7-2 and TRBJ2-5; 7 nucleotides line up with TRBD2. Germline V gene lookup returns CDR1 SGHTA and CDR2 FQGNSA. Unmatched junction bases numbered 10, after V lost 0 bases and J lost 6 bases. The CDR3 sequence is 16 residues long. The CDR3 DNA reads as TGTGCCAGCAGCTTAGCCGGAGGGAGGGTGGCACAGACCCAGTACTTC. This gives the protein CASSLAGGRVAQTQYF.

This chain joins TRBV4-3 and TRBJ2-2; D uncertain. The CDR3 has 16 amino acids. Trimming shortened V by 5 bases and J by 7 bases, and 20 bases separated the two germline ends. The germline CDR1 and CDR2 sequences are LGHNA and YSLEER. CDR3 amino acids: CASSENSQLVVGELFF. Written as DNA, the CDR3 is TGCGCCAGCAGCGAGAACAGTCAGCTAGTAGTCGGGGAGCTGTTTTTT.